Listed below are T cell receptor beta chains from one sample, sequenced in a study of blood T cell repertoires in COVID-19. This table comes from immunoSEQ multiplex PCR, and its TCRdb copy is limited to in-frame clones, with some not included. This table has about 240,000 clones, roughly nine tenths appearing once. Material: peripheral blood. Receptor source: a man between 60 and 70 years old with acute or convalescent COVID-19. The CDR3 runs from the conserved cysteine through the conserved F or W. A D gene is named only where the DNA matches it firmly. Clone size is given for some rows only: seen once, a few or many times, or a class if the clone is expanded.

>.|once|TRBJ1-1|TRBV19
TGTGCGAGTGGATTCGCGGCCTTAGAGGCTGAAGCTTTCTTT
CASGFAALEAEAFF
>TRBD1|.|TRBJ1-2|TRBV5-6
TGTGCCAGCAGCTTTATCGGGACAGGGGGCTATGGCTACACCTTC
CASSFIGTGGYGYTF
>TRBD2|.|TRBJ2-1|TRBV7-8
TGTGCCAGCACGCCGGGGGGGCTAACGGCTATTGCTGACTACAATGAGCAGTTCTTC
CASTPGGLTAIADYNEQFF
>.|once|TRBJ1-2|TRBV11-2
TGTGCCAGCAGCTTAGCCAGGGCAGCCCATATTGGCGGCTACACCTTC
CASSLARAAHIGGYTF
>.|.|TRBJ2-1|TRBV30
TGTGCCTGGAGTCCGCGAATGGACAGTCTGCACTACAATGAGCAGTTCTTC
CAWSPRMDSLHYNEQFF
>.|.|TRBJ1-2|TRBV7-9
TGTGCCAGCAGCTTAGCGCAGGAGACTAGTGGCTACACCTTC
CASSLAQETSGYTF
>TRBD1|.|TRBJ1-1|TRBV4-1
TGCGCCAGCAGGGAAAACAGGGGGGATACTGAAGCTTTCTTT
CASRENRGDTEAFF
>TRBD2|.|TRBJ2-1|TRBV29-1
TGCAGCGTTGAACCAGGACTAGCCCATGAGCAGTTCTTC
CSVEPGLAHEQFF
>TRBD1|.|TRBJ1-1|TRBV6-5
TGTGCCAGCGGGACAGGTTTGTCGAACACTGAAGCTTTCTTT
CASGTGLSNTEAFF
>TRBD1|.|TRBJ1-1|TRBV11-2
TGTGCCAGCAGCTCCGGGACAGGGTCGAACACTGAAGCTTTCTTT
CASSSGTGSNTEAFF
>.|.|TRBJ2-3|TRBV7-3
TGTGCCAGCAGCCTTCGGGATAGCACAGATACGCAGTATTTT
CASSLRDSTDTQYF
>TRBD1|.|TRBJ1-1|TRBV11-2
TGTGCCAGCAGCCCCCAGGGGGGGAACACTGAAGCTTTCTTT
CASSPQGGNTEAFF
>.|.|TRBJ2-7|TRBV6-2/TRBV6-3
TGTGCCAGCAGTTACTCGACCGCCAAAAGGAGTCCGTACTTC
CASSYSTAKRSPYF
>.|.|TRBJ1-5|TRBV5-1
TGCGCCAGCAGCTTTGGTAAGAGGGCAGGCGAACATTATAGCAATCAGCCCCAGCATTTT
CASSFGKRAGEHYSNQPQHF
>.|.|TRBJ2-1|TRBV28
TGTGCCAGCAAAGTCAGCTCCTACAATGAGCAGTTCTTC
CASKVSSYNEQFF
>TRBD2|.|TRBJ2-1|TRBV7-3
TGTGCCAGCAGCTTAAGACTAGCCTCCTACAATGAGCAGTTCTTC
CASSLRLASYNEQFF
>.|.|TRBJ2-7|TRBV11-3
TGTGCCAGCAGCTTAGTGGCGGAGTCCTACGAGCAGTACTTC
CASSLVAESYEQYF
>TRBD1|.|TRBJ2-7|TRBV14
TGTGCCAGCAGCCGCACAGGGGGAGGTTGGGAGCAGTACTTC
CASSRTGGGWEQYF
>.|.|TRBJ1-4|TRBV24-1
TGTGCCACCAGTGACACTAGTCGGGAAAAACTGTTTTTT
CATSDTSREKLFF
>.|.|TRBJ1-1|TRBV28
TGTGCCAGCAGACGTTCCCGGGAACTTGAAGCTTTCTTT
CASRRSRELEAFF
>.|few|TRBJ1-4|TRBV19
TGTGCCAGTAGTATGGACTCAACTAATGAAAAACTGTTTTTT
CASSMDSTNEKLFF
>TRBD1|.|TRBJ1-1|TRBV12-3/TRBV12-4
TGTGCCAGCAGTGCACAGGGGATTGAAGCTTTCTTT
CASSAQGIEAFF
>TRBD2|.|TRBJ2-3|TRBV4-1
TGCGCCAGCAGCCATCGCGGGGGAGGGTCCACTAGCACAGATACGCAGTATTTT
CASSHRGGGSTSTDTQYF
>.|once|TRBJ2-3|TRBV11-1
TGTGCCAGCAGCCTCCGTACTGGAGGGGCAGATACGCAGTATTTT
CASSLRTGGADTQYF
>TRBD2|.|TRBJ2-7|TRBV5-1
TGCGCCTCGCCTTTCCCGGGACTAGAGTACGAGCAGTACTTC
CASPFPGLEYEQYF
>.|.|TRBJ1-5|TRBV28
TGTGCCAGCAGTTTGAAATTCCTTGGGGCAATTAGCAATCAGCCCCAGCATTTT
CASSLKFLGAISNQPQHF
>TRBD1|.|TRBJ2-3|TRBV7-2
TGTGCCAGTCGCTTCGACAGGGGCACAGATACGCAGTATTTT
CASRFDRGTDTQYF
>TRBD1|.|TRBJ1-5|TRBV4-3
TGCGCCAGCAGCCCAGCAGGGGGCGGTCAGCCCCAGCATTTT
CASSPAGGGQPQHF
>.|.|TRBJ1-1|TRBV30
TGTGCCTGGAGTGCGCGCGGGGGCGATACTGAAGCTTTCTTT
CAWSARGGDTEAFF
>TRBD2|.|TRBJ2-1|TRBV9
TGTGCCAGCAGCACTACTAGCGGGAGAGCCAATGAGCAGTTCTTC
CASSTTSGRANEQFF
>TRBD1|few|TRBJ2-7|TRBV4-3
TGCGCCAGCAGCCAAGGCTTTGGGACAGGAGCCTACGAGCAGTACTTC
CASSQGFGTGAYEQYF
>.|.|TRBJ1-2|TRBV2
TGTGCCAGCAGTGCGTTGAGAAGCTATGGCTACACCTTC
CASSALRSYGYTF
>TRBD2|once|TRBJ2-1|TRBV6-2/TRBV6-3
TGTGCCAGCAGTTACTCGTTTACACTAGCGGGAGGAACGGGGGATGAGCAGTTCTTC
CASSYSFTLAGGTGDEQFF
>.|.|TRBJ1-2|TRBV25-1
TGTGCCCCGGCCGGGAACCTATATGGCTACACCTTC
CAPAGNLYGYTF
>.|.|TRBJ2-3|TRBV7-2
TGTGCCAGCAGTGGACTGTCTAGCACAGATACGCAGTATTTT
CASSGLSSTDTQYF
>.|few|TRBJ2-1|TRBV27
TGTGCCAGCAGTTTGACTGCGAGCTCCTACAATGAGCAGTTCTTC
CASSLTASSYNEQFF
>TRBD2|.|TRBJ2-1|TRBV2
TGTGCCAGCAGACCCCTGGGACTAGTAAAATACAATGAGCAGTTCTTC
CASRPLGLVKYNEQFF
>TRBD1|.|TRBJ2-5|TRBV28
TGTGCCAGCAGTCATCGGACAGGGGCTAAAGAGACCCAGTACTTC
CASSHRTGAKETQYF
>TRBD1|.|TRBJ1-6|TRBV19
TGTGCCAGTAGGCAAACAGGGGTGAATTCACCCCTCCACTTT
CASRQTGVNSPLHF
>.|few|TRBJ1-5|TRBV9
TGTGCCAGCAGCGAGGGAGGGTATCAGCCCCAGCATTTT
CASSEGGYQPQHF
>.|.|TRBJ1-2|TRBV28
TGTGCCAGCAGTTTCTCCGGGGGAAGGGGCTACACCTTC
CASSFSGGRGYTF
>TRBD2|.|TRBJ2-3|TRBV7-9
TGTGCCAGCAGCTTATTACTAGCGGGATTTGATACGCAGTATTTT
CASSLLLAGFDTQYF
>.|few|TRBJ1-4|TRBV6-5
TGTGCCGCCGGGGGTCGGGCTAATGAAAAACTGTTTTTT
CAAGGRANEKLFF
>.|.|TRBJ1-5|TRBV29-1
TGCAGCGTTGTTGAGGGCGATCAGCCCCAGCATTTT
CSVVEGDQPQHF
>TRBD2|few|TRBJ2-7|TRBV16
TGTGCCAGCACCAGAGGACTAGCGGGAGGGTGGAACTACGAGCAGTACTTC
CASTRGLAGGWNYEQYF
>TRBD2|.|TRBJ2-7|TRBV29-1
TGCAGCGTGGGGGAGGGGCGGAACTACGAGCAGTACTTC
CSVGEGRNYEQYF
>TRBD2|.|TRBJ2-2|TRBV20-1
TGCAGTGCTAGTAGGCTAGCGGGAGGTACCGGGGAGCTGTTTTTT
CSASRLAGGTGELFF
>.|.|TRBJ2-3|TRBV28
TGTGCCAGCAGTTCCCCACGGGATGGGTATTTT
CASSSPRDGYF
>.|.|TRBJ1-4|TRBV3-1/TRBV3-2
TGTGCCAGCGCTGGACACGGGAATGAAAAACTGTTTTTT
CASAGHGNEKLFF
>TRBD1|.|TRBJ1-1|TRBV6-5
TGTGCCAGCAGTACGGCCCGGGACAGAAAAACTGAAGCTTTCTTT
CASSTARDRKTEAFF
>.|.|TRBJ2-2|TRBV5-1
TGCGCCAGCAGCCCTATAGACAGGAGGATATTGAACACCGGGGAGCTGTTTTTT
CASSPIDRRILNTGELFF
>.|.|TRBJ1-1|TRBV24-1
TGTGCCACCAGTCTCACAGGGAACACTGAAGCTTTCTTT
CATSLTGNTEAFF
>TRBD1|.|TRBJ1-6|TRBV5-5
TGTGCCAGCAGCTCCCGGACAGGGGGCGAATCACCCCTCCACTTT
CASSSRTGGESPLHF
>TRBD2|.|TRBJ2-7|TRBV10-3
TGTGCCATCAGTGAGTCGAGACTAGCGGGATTGTCCGAGCAGTACTTC
CAISESRLAGLSEQYF
>.|.|TRBJ2-5|TRBV7-6
TGTGCCAGCAGCATGCAAGGGGGCCAAGAGACCCAGTACTTC
CASSMQGGQETQYF